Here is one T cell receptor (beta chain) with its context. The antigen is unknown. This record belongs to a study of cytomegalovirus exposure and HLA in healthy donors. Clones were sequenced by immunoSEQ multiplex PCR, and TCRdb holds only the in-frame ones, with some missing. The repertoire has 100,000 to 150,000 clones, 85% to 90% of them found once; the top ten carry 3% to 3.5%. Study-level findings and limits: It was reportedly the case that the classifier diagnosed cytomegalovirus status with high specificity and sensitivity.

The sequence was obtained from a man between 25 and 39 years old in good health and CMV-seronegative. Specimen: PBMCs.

This chain's CDR3 is CASSIFDRDDYGYTF. In DNA, the CDR3 is TGTGCCAGCAGCATATTCGACAGGGACGACTATGGCTACACCTTC. The chain recombines TRBV21-1 with TRBJ1-2; TRBD1 is taken as the D call from the table, unchecked against the DNA. TRBV21-1 is deemed a pseudogene. The CDR3 contains 15 residues.